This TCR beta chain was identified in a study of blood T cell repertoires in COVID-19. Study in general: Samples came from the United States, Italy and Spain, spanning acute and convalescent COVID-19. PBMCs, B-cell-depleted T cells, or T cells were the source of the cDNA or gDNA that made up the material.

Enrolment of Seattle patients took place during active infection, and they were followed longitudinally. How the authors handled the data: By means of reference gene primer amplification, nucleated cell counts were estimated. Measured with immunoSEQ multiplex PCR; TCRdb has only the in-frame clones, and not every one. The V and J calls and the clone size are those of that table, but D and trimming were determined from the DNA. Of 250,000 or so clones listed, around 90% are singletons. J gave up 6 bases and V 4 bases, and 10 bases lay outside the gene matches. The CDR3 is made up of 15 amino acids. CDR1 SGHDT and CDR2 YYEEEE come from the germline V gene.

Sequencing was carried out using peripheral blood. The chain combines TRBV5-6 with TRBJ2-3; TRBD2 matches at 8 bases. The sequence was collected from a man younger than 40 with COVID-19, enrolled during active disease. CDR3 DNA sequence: TGTGCCAGCAGCGGACTTAGCGGGGCGGGCGATACGCAGTATTTT. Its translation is CASSGLSGAGDTQYF. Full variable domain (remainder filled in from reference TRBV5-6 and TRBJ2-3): DAGVTQSPTHLIKTRGQQVTLRCSPKSGHDTVSWYQQALGQGPQFIFQYYEEEERQRGNFPDRFSGHQFPNYSSELNVNALLLGDSALYLCASSGLSGAGDTQYFGPGTRLTVL.